The subject of this entry is one TCR beta chain. Its target is not known. Described treatment: 19 received Ad26.COV2.S at low or high dose, single or two shots; 5 received placebo; per-sample allocation not given. Repertoires come from day 63 after the first vaccine or placebo injection. Sequencing was performed with immunoSEQ multiplex PCR; in TCRdb, only in-frame clones are kept and a portion is missing. The sample records 200,000 to 300,000 clones, roughly 90% being singletons. This record comes from a study of Ad26.COV2.S vaccination and SARS-CoV-2 variants. Study at large: The authors gave Ad26.COV2.S intramuscularly, either once or twice 56 days apart.

The germline gives CDR1 LGHNT, CDR2 FRNRAP. The V end lost 1 base, the J end lost 0 bases, and 2 bases lay between the germline ends. The CDR3 is 13 amino acids. The study, taken as a whole, reports: After vaccination, substantial breadth of spike-specific CD8+ and CD4+ responses was reported.

The chain has TRBV12-5 and TRBJ2-3; D gene ambiguous. Sequenced here: peripheral blood, sampled in a trial of Ad26.COV2.S vaccine versus placebo. The sequence was obtained from a person between 18 and 59 years old who received the Ad26.COV2.S COVID-19 vaccine or a placebo. The CDR3 here is CASGLGSTDTQYF. In DNA, the CDR3 is TGTGCTAGTGGTTTGGGCAGCACAGATACGCAGTATTTT.